Reported below is one T cell receptor beta chain. This sample stems from a study of blood T cell repertoires in COVID-19. Source study methods: Counts of nucleated cells, estimated from reference gene primer amplification, were obtained. TCRdb keeps only in-frame clones here, not all; method: immunoSEQ multiplex PCR. D and trimming come from the DNA, and the V and J calls and clone size come from that table. The sample shows 200,000 or so clones, approximately 90% of them seen only once. The germline V gene has CDR1 KGHSH and CDR2 LQKENI. With V trimmed by 6 bases and J by 0 bases, 7 bases remained unmatched. CDR3 length: 16 residues.

The sequencing input was peripheral blood. The source of this sequence is a woman in her forties who had recovered from COVID-19. This chain joins TRBV18 and TRBJ2-2, with TRBD1 matching 7 bases. The CDR3 nucleotides are TGTGCCAGCTCCAAGGACAGGTTCGCGAACACCGGGGAGCTGTTTTTT. As protein: CASSKDRFANTGELFF.